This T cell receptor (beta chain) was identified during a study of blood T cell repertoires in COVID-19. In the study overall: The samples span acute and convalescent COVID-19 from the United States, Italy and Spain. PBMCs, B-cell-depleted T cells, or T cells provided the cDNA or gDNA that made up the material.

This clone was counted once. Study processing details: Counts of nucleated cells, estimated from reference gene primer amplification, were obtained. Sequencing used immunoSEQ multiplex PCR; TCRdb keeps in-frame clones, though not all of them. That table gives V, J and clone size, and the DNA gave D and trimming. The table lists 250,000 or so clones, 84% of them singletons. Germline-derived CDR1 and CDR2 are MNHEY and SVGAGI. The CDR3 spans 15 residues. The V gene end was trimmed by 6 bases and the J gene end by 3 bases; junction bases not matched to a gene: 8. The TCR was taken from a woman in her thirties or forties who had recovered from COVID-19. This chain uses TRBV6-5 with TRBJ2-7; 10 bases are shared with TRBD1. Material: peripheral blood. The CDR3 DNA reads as TGTGCCAGCAGAAGGAAAGGGACAGGGGTCTACGAGCAGTACTTC. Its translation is CASRRKGTGVYEQYF.